This T cell receptor (beta chain) was documented in a study of siplizumab effects on memory and regulatory T cells. General observations from the study: Mappable alloreactive CD4+ clones came from Treg cells under 80% of the time on average with siplizumab, against approximately 25% in controls. Roughly 75-95% of dividing CD4+ or CD8+ clones were without an attributable naive or memory phenotype. Whether the proliferating Tregs (from siplizumab cultures) were suppressive was not confirmed. Memory cells that were CD4+ and unstimulated gave rise to alloreactive sequences, which siplizumab significantly reduced.

The data were produced by immunoSEQ multiplex PCR, yet TCRdb's version contains in-frame clones alone and is incomplete. This table has some 65,000 clones, 88% appearing once. As to this clone: Its antigen is not known.

This clonotype was obtained from a human donor in good health. Sequenced material: Tregs sorted from blood.

Here the CDR3 DNA reads TGTGCCAGCCCGGGAGGGAACACAGATACGCAGTATTTT. It encodes CASPGGNTDTQYF. This rearrangement joins TRBV7-8 to TRBJ2-3, with 8 bases lining up with TRBD2. This CDR3 has 13 residues. Germline assignment: CDR1 SGHVS and CDR2 FQNEAQ. With 8 bases clipped from V and 2 bases from J, the junction kept 3 bases outside the gene matches.